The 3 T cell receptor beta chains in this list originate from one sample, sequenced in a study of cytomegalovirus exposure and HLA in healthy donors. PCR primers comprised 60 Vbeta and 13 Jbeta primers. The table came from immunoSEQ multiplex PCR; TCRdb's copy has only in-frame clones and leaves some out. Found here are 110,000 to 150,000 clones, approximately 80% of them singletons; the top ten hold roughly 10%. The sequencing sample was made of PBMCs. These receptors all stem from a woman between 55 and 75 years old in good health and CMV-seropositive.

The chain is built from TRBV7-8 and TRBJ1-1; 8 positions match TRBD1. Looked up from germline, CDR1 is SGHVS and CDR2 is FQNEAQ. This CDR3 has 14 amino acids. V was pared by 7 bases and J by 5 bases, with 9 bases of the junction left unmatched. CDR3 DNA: TGTGCCAGCACCGGTGGACAGGGAGTTACTGAAGCTTTCTTT. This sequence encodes CASTGGQGVTEAFF.

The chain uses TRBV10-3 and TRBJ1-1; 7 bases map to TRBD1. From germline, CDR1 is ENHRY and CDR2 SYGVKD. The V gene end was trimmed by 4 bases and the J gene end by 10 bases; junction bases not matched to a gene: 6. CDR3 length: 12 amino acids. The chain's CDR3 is CAISAGQSIAFF. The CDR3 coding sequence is TGTGCCATCAGTGCGGGACAGTCAATAGCTTTCTTT.

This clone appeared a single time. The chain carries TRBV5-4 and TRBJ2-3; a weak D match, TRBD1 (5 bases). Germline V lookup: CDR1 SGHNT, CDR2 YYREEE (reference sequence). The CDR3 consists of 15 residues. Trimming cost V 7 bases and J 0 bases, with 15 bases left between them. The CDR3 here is CASFLGPSSTDTQYF. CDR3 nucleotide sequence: TGTGCCAGCTTCCTGGGGCCCTCTAGCACAGATACGCAGTATTTT.